This T cell receptor (beta chain) is from a study of OX40 agonist ivuxolimab in advanced cancers. This table comes from immunoSEQ multiplex PCR, and its TCRdb copy is limited to in-frame clones, with some not included. Of about 69,000 clones in the sample, about three quarters were seen once. The CDR3 is 13 amino acids. In germline, CDR1 is MDHEN, CDR2 SYDVKM. The V gene lost 7 bases and the J gene lost 2 bases, with 12 bases spanning the gap. The TCR sequence derives from an adult with an advanced solid tumor such as melanoma, head and neck, liver or kidney cancer. This specimen consisted of CD4+ or CD8+ T cells sorted from blood, obtained in a trial of the OX40 agonist ivuxolimab. The chain carries TRBV28 and TRBJ2-7; possibly TRBD1 or TRBD2 for D (5 bases each). CDR3 sequence reads: CASTSGTPYEQYF. In DNA, the CDR3 is TGTGCCAGCACCTCCGGGACGCCCTACGAGCAGTACTTC.